The rows below give T cell receptor beta chains drawn from one sample of a study of T cell changes during pregnancy in multiple sclerosis. Clones were read by immunoSEQ multiplex PCR, and TCRdb kept only the in-frame ones, dropping some. The sample lists approximately 48,000 clones; 94% were seen once. The specimen was CD4+ T cells from peripheral blood mononuclear cells, collected in the second trimester of pregnancy. The origin of the receptors is a female donor with multiple sclerosis, enrolled in a pregnancy study. CDR3s include the opening cysteine and the closing phenylalanine or tryptophan. The order of the fields is D gene, J gene, clone size, V gene, CDR3 DNA, CDR3 protein. A D gene is named only where the DNA matches it firmly. Expanded clones get a size class; other rows say once, few or many, or leave the size out.

d_gene: -; j_gene: TRBJ1-5; abundance: -; v_gene: TRBV29-1; CDR3nt: TGCAGCGTGCTGCCGGGAAGCAATCAGCCCCAGCATTTT; CDR3aa: CSVLPGSNQPQHF
d_gene: TRBD1; j_gene: TRBJ2-4; abundance: -; v_gene: TRBV5-6; CDR3nt: TGTGCCAGCAGCTTAAGGGGGCTGACAAACATTCAGTACTTC; CDR3aa: CASSLRGLTNIQYF
d_gene: -; j_gene: TRBJ2-4; abundance: -; v_gene: TRBV11-2; CDR3nt: TGTGCCAGCAGCAAAGACCGAGGCGGCAAGTTGGGCATTCAGTACTTC; CDR3aa: CASSKDRGGKLGIQYF
d_gene: -; j_gene: TRBJ2-3; abundance: -; v_gene: TRBV6-5; CDR3nt: TGTGCCAGCAGGACAGACACAGATACGCAGTATTTT; CDR3aa: CASRTDTDTQYF
d_gene: TRBD2; j_gene: TRBJ2-3; abundance: -; v_gene: TRBV29-1; CDR3nt: TGCAGCGCCATACCCAGCGGGAGACACACAGATACGCAGTATTTT; CDR3aa: CSAIPSGRHTDTQYF
d_gene: -; j_gene: TRBJ2-7; abundance: -; v_gene: TRBV5-4; CDR3nt: TGTGCCAGCAGCTTGGGGTCAGGGTACGAGCAGTACTTC; CDR3aa: CASSLGSGYEQYF
d_gene: TRBD2; j_gene: TRBJ2-7; abundance: -; v_gene: TRBV19; CDR3nt: TGTGCCAGTACCACCCGGCGGGGGTCCTCCTACGAGCAGTACTTC; CDR3aa: CASTTRRGSSYEQYF
d_gene: TRBD2; j_gene: TRBJ2-5; abundance: -; v_gene: TRBV7-2; CDR3nt: TGTGCCAGCAGCCTAGCATTACTCCTAGCGGGGGGGCATGAGACCCAGTACTTC; CDR3aa: CASSLALLLAGGHETQYF
d_gene: -; j_gene: TRBJ2-3; abundance: -; v_gene: TRBV11-3; CDR3nt: TGTGCCAGCAGTCGAGGGGGAGATACGCAGTATTTT; CDR3aa: CASSRGGDTQYF
d_gene: TRBD1; j_gene: TRBJ1-6; abundance: -; v_gene: TRBV30; CDR3nt: TGTGCCTGGAGTTTGGACAGGAATTCACCCCTCCACTTT; CDR3aa: CAWSLDRNSPLHF
d_gene: TRBD1; j_gene: TRBJ1-4; abundance: -; v_gene: TRBV9; CDR3nt: TGTGCCAGCAGCGTACGGACAGGGGGTGGTGAAAAACTGTTTTTT; CDR3aa: CASSVRTGGGEKLFF
d_gene: TRBD1; j_gene: TRBJ2-4; abundance: -; v_gene: TRBV9; CDR3nt: TGTGCCAGCAGCTCCTCTCGAACAGGGGGCGGGGAAAACATTCAGTACTTC; CDR3aa: CASSSSRTGGGENIQYF
d_gene: TRBD1; j_gene: TRBJ1-4; abundance: -; v_gene: TRBV5-5; CDR3nt: TGTGCCAGCAGCCCGCAGGGGGCTAATGAAAAACTGTTTTTT; CDR3aa: CASSPQGANEKLFF
d_gene: -; j_gene: TRBJ2-1; abundance: -; v_gene: TRBV19; CDR3nt: TGTGCCAGTAGCAAAAGGGAGGCCCTCTACAATGAGCAGTTCTTC; CDR3aa: CASSKREALYNEQFF
d_gene: -; j_gene: TRBJ2-5; abundance: -; v_gene: TRBV6-1; CDR3nt: TGTGCCAGCGTACCGGGGGGCAAAGAGACCCAGTACTTC; CDR3aa: CASVPGGKETQYF
d_gene: TRBD1; j_gene: TRBJ2-7; abundance: once; v_gene: TRBV7-9; CDR3nt: TGTGCCAGCAGCTTAGACCGGACAGGGATCTACGAGCAGTACTTC; CDR3aa: CASSLDRTGIYEQYF
d_gene: TRBD2; j_gene: TRBJ2-1; abundance: -; v_gene: TRBV4-2; CDR3nt: TGTGCCAGCAGCCAATGGCGGGGGGACCTTAGGAATGAGCAGTTCTTC; CDR3aa: CASSQWRGDLRNEQFF
d_gene: -; j_gene: TRBJ1-1; abundance: -; v_gene: TRBV18; CDR3nt: TGTGCCAGCTCACCACCGGGCGGGGTTGGCACTGAAGCTTTCTTT; CDR3aa: CASSPPGGVGTEAFF
d_gene: -; j_gene: TRBJ1-6; abundance: -; v_gene: TRBV30; CDR3nt: TGTGCCTGGACACTCGATAATTCACCCCTCCACTTT; CDR3aa: CAWTLDNSPLHF
d_gene: TRBD1; j_gene: TRBJ1-2; abundance: -; v_gene: TRBV6-5; CDR3nt: TGTGCCAGCAGTCCGGGACAGGGGGCCCTCTATGGCTACACCTTC; CDR3aa: CASSPGQGALYGYTF
d_gene: TRBD1; j_gene: TRBJ1-4; abundance: -; v_gene: TRBV19; CDR3nt: TGTGCCAGTAGTACCTCGGGACAGCGACCCAATGAAAAACTGTTTTTT; CDR3aa: CASSTSGQRPNEKLFF
d_gene: TRBD1; j_gene: TRBJ2-7; abundance: -; v_gene: TRBV9; CDR3nt: TGTGCCAGCAGCGTAGCAACAGGGGGCTACGAGCAGTACTTC; CDR3aa: CASSVATGGYEQYF
d_gene: -; j_gene: TRBJ2-3; abundance: -; v_gene: TRBV5-6; CDR3nt: TGTGCCAGCAGCCTCGTCAGGGGTTTGGATACGCAGTATTTT; CDR3aa: CASSLVRGLDTQYF
d_gene: -; j_gene: TRBJ1-1; abundance: -; v_gene: TRBV2; CDR3nt: TGTGCCAGCAGTAAGTATAAAGCAATGAACACTGAAGCTTTCTTT; CDR3aa: CASSKYKAMNTEAFF
d_gene: TRBD2; j_gene: TRBJ2-1; abundance: few; v_gene: TRBV7-3; CDR3nt: TGTGCCAGCAGCCCCCAGCGGGGGGGTGCGAATGAGCAGTTCTTC; CDR3aa: CASSPQRGGANEQFF
d_gene: -; j_gene: TRBJ1-5; abundance: -; v_gene: TRBV21-1; CDR3nt: TGTGCCAGCAGCCTACCCAGGCCAGTCTATAGCAATCAGCCCCAGCATTTT; CDR3aa: CASSLPRPVYSNQPQHF
d_gene: -; j_gene: TRBJ2-7; abundance: -; v_gene: TRBV4-2; CDR3nt: TGTGCCAGCAGCCCCACAGGGACCCCCTCTTCCTACGAGCAGTACTTC; CDR3aa: CASSPTGTPSSYEQYF
d_gene: TRBD2; j_gene: TRBJ2-1; abundance: -; v_gene: TRBV6-5; CDR3nt: TGTGCCAGCAGGAGCGGGGGGGTTCAAAGGAATGAGCAGTTCTTC; CDR3aa: CASRSGGVQRNEQFF
d_gene: -; j_gene: TRBJ1-5; abundance: -; v_gene: TRBV7-2; CDR3nt: TGTGCCAGCAGCCCCGGGGGGACTCAGCCCCAGCATTTT; CDR3aa: CASSPGGTQPQHF
d_gene: TRBD1; j_gene: TRBJ1-1; abundance: -; v_gene: TRBV7-9; CDR3nt: TGTGCCAGCAGCCGAGGACAGGGGAACACTGAAGCTTTCTTT; CDR3aa: CASSRGQGNTEAFF
d_gene: TRBD1; j_gene: TRBJ1-5; abundance: once; v_gene: TRBV10-3; CDR3nt: TGTGCCATCAGTGACATTGGACAGGCGGGCGATCAGCCCCAGCATTTT; CDR3aa: CAISDIGQAGDQPQHF
d_gene: -; j_gene: TRBJ2-3; abundance: -; v_gene: TRBV7-8; CDR3nt: TGTGCCAGCAGCTTAATAGCAGCAGATACGCAGTATTTT; CDR3aa: CASSLIAADTQYF
d_gene: -; j_gene: TRBJ2-7; abundance: once; v_gene: TRBV19; CDR3nt: TGTGCCAGTAGTTATCAGGGTACCTACGGAGAGCAGTACTTC; CDR3aa: CASSYQGTYGEQYF
d_gene: -; j_gene: TRBJ2-1; abundance: -; v_gene: TRBV7-3; CDR3nt: TGTGCCAGCAGCTTCACCCGAGACAATGAGCAGTTCTTC; CDR3aa: CASSFTRDNEQFF
d_gene: -; j_gene: TRBJ1-1; abundance: -; v_gene: TRBV6-5; CDR3nt: TGTGCCAGCAACTGGGAGGGGCCGAACACTGAAGCTTTCTTT; CDR3aa: CASNWEGPNTEAFF